This T cell receptor beta chain stems from a study of T cell repertoires in cytomegalovirus infection. Broader study findings: Dominating the ex vivo response were TCR beta clonotypes that were CMV-specific and HLA-C-restricted. Using cumulative public TCR beta family frequency, the authors identified those who carried CMV together with the relevant HLA.

Via MiXCR, TCRdb re-called the reads, giving one row per CDR3 protein. The sample lists some 600,000 distinct CDR3 sequences; less than 25% were seen once. A word on this clonotype: Its matching antigen is unknown. The junction departs from germline at one end; a sequencing error may be responsible.

Germline assignment: CDR1 LGHNA and CDR2 YSLEER. CDR3 length: 14 residues. This chain links TRBV4-3 with TRBJ2-3; 8 bases are a match to TRBD1. This receptor was obtained from a human donor in good health (CMV status not recorded). Some clones in this sample may be carry-over from other donors' samples. The sample consisted of CD8+ T cells from PBMCs. For the CDR3, the DNA is TGCGCCAGCGGCCAGGGGGCCCCCACAGAAACGCAGTATTTT. It codes for CASGQGAPTETQYF.